This T cell receptor beta chain is from a study of blood T cells in healthy people across ages. CDR1 and CDR2 from the germline V gene are SGHVS and FQNEAQ. There are 14 residues in the CDR3. With 5 bases removed from V and 4 bases from J, the gap between germline ends came to 12 bases. The second PCR ran roughly 6 to 11 cycles with a sample-barcoded 5' primer and J-beta primers. TCRdb reprocessed the 5' RACE reads via MiXCR and lists one record per CDR3 protein. The table shows 650,000 to 1,000,000 distinct CDR3 sequences, with 35% to 40% occurring only once. The chain is built from TRBV7-8 and TRBJ1-3; D is ambiguous. This clonotype was sampled from a man younger than 30 in good health. What was sequenced was blood. CDR3 coding DNA: TGTGCCAGCAGCCATAGGGTGCCCGGAAACACCATATATTTT. Translation gives CASSHRVPGNTIYF.